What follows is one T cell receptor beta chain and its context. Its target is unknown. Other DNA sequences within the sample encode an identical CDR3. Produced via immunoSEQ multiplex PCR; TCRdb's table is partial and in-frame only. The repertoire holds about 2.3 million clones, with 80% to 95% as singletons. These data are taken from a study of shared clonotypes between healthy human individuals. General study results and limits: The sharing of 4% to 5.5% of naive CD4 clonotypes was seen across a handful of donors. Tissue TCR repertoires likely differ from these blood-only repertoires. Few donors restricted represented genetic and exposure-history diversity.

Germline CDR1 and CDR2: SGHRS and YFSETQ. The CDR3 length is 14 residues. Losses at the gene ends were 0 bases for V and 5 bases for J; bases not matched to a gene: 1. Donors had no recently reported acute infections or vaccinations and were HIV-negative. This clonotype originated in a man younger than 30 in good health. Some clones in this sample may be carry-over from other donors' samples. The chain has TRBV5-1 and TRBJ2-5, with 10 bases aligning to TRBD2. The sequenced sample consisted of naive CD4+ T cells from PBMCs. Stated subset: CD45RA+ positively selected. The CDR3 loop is CASSLELAGETQYF. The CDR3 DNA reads TGCGCCAGCAGCTTGGAACTAGCGGGGGAGACCCAGTACTTC.